Each of the 32 T cell receptor beta chains below was sequenced from the same sample in a study of T cell changes during pregnancy in multiple sclerosis. Measured with immunoSEQ multiplex PCR; TCRdb has only the in-frame clones, and not every one. The sample contains under 85,000 clones, 90% of which appear only once. The sequences come from peripheral blood, collected in the third trimester of pregnancy. The receptors derive from a female donor with multiple sclerosis, enrolled in a pregnancy study.

The rearrangement uses TRBV9 and TRBJ2-1; 9 bases align to TRBD2. CDR3 length equals 17 residues. The J segment lost 7 bases and the V segment lost 4 bases, leaving 15 bases of the junction unmatched. From germline, CDR1 is SGDLS and CDR2 YYNGEE. The CDR3, as DNA: TGTGCCAGCAGCAACAAACACGCGGGGGGGCTAGAGAATGAGCAGTTCTTC. Protein sequence: CASSNKHAGGLENEQFF. Filled out from reference TRBV9 and TRBJ2-1, the complete variable domain reads DSGVTQTPKHLITATGQRVTLRCSPRSGDLSVYWYQQSLDQGLQFLIQYYNGEERAKGNILERFSAQQFPDLHSELNLSSLELGDSALYFCASSNKHAGGLENEQFFGPGTRLTVL.

J is TRBJ2-1 and V is TRBV18; D gene unclear. Germline CDR1 is KGHSH and CDR2 is LQKENI. The CDR3 loop spans 14 amino acids. Trimming removed 2 bases at V and 6 bases at J, with 11 bases between. The CDR3 region has the DNA TGTGCCAGCTCACCAGCCCAGGTGGGCAATGAGCAGTTCTTC. It encodes CASSPAQVGNEQFF.

This chain links TRBV7-9 with TRBJ1-2; D is possibly TRBD1 (6 bases). The CDR3 has 19 residues. V lost 3 bases to trimming and J lost 7 bases, with 30 bases between them. CDR1 SEHNR and CDR2 FQNEAQ come from the germline V gene (reference sequence). The CDR3 DNA is TGTGCCAGCAGCTTTGAGAATCCAGGGGTGGTGGATGATTCGCCTGGCTACACCTTC. It specifies CASSFENPGVVDDSPGYTF.

The rearrangement joins TRBV4-2 to TRBJ1-5, with 7 bases that match TRBD1. The V gene end was trimmed by 5 bases and the J gene end by 2 bases; junction bases not matched to a gene: 6. This CDR3 has 15 residues. Germline CDR1 LGHNA, CDR2 YNFKEQ. CDR3 in DNA: TGTGCCAGCAGCTGGGACAGTCTGGGCAATCAGCCCCAGCATTTT. It encodes CASSWDSLGNQPQHF.

V gene TRBV6-1 combines with J gene TRBJ2-5; the match to TRBD2 covers 12 bases. Germline CDR1 reads MNHNS; CDR2 reads SASEGT. CDR3 length: 15 residues. Trimming removed 7 bases from V and 5 bases from J; junction bases left unmatched: 8. This CDR3 reads CASIGLAGLRETQYF. The CDR3 bases are TGTGCCAGCATTGGACTAGCGGGGTTACGGGAGACCCAGTACTTC.

This rearrangement joins TRBV5-6 to TRBJ2-3, with TRBD1 matching 10 bases. Germline lookup yields CDR1 SGHDT and CDR2 YYEEEE. V lost 1 base, J lost 4 bases, and 9 bases stayed unmatched. This CDR3 spans 17 amino acids. CDR3 loop: CASSLPTGQGVADTQYF. CDR3 in DNA: TGTGCCAGCAGCTTGCCAACCGGACAGGGGGTAGCAGATACGCAGTATTTT.

This chain links TRBV7-2 with TRBJ2-7, with TRBD1 matching 8 bases. This CDR3 is built from 15 residues. Germline trimming cut 5 bases from V and 3 bases from J; bases unmatched to any gene: 9. Germline values: CDR1 SGHTA, CDR2 FQGNSA. CDR3: CASSMGTGGLYEQYF. The CDR3 nucleotides are TGTGCCAGCAGCATGGGGACAGGCGGACTCTACGAGCAGTACTTC.

The genes are TRBV13 and TRBJ2-1; D not certain. The CDR3 has 14 residues. V gave up 5 bases and J gave up 4 bases, with 12 bases separating them. Germline V gene data show CDR1 as PRHDT and CDR2 as FYEKMQ (reference sequence). The CDR3 protein is CASSQGVSYNEQFF. The CDR3 DNA is TGTGCCAGCAGCCAAGGAGTCAGTTACAATGAGCAGTTCTTC.

J is TRBJ2-1 and V is TRBV7-3; 12 bases fit TRBD2. This CDR3 is 16 amino acids long. The germline gives CDR1 SGHTA, CDR2 FQGTGA. V lost 5 bases to trimming and J lost 6 bases; unmatched junction nucleotides: 8. The CDR3 spells CASSVASGGAGNEQFF. In DNA, the CDR3 is TGTGCCAGCAGCGTAGCTAGCGGGGGGGCCGGCAATGAGCAGTTCTTC.

The V and J genes are TRBV7-9 and TRBJ2-2; 7 positions agree with TRBD1. The CDR3 totals 15 residues. Per germline, CDR1 SEHNR and CDR2 FQNEAQ (reference sequence). V was clipped by 6 bases and J by 5 bases; unmatched bases: 9. The CDR3 is CASRSSGTETGELFF. CDR3 sequence (DNA): TGTGCCAGCAGAAGTTCCGGGACAGAGACCGGGGAGCTGTTTTTT.

The chain is built from TRBV7-9 and TRBJ2-5, with TRBD1 matching 7 bases. V lost 5 bases and J lost 2; bases outside the gene matches: 5. In germline, CDR1 is SEHNR, CDR2 FQNEAQ (reference sequence). The CDR3 is 14 residues long. Here the CDR3 reads CASSIGTEQETQYF. The CDR3 DNA reads TGTGCCAGCAGCATAGGGACAGAACAAGAGACCCAGTACTTC.

The rearrangement uses TRBV7-6 and TRBJ2-3, with TRBD2 matching over 12 bases. The CDR3 is made up of 16 amino acids. Looked up from germline, CDR1 is SGHVS and CDR2 is FNYEAQ. J lost 1 base, V lost 5 bases, and 4 bases had no gene match. CDR3 DNA: TGTGCCAGCAGCAGACTAGCGGGAGTTGGCACAGATACGCAGTATTTT. It codes for CASSRLAGVGTDTQYF.

CDR3 sequence (DNA): TGTGCCAGCAAGGGGGTTAACTATGGCTACACCTTC. The encoded protein is CASKGVNYGYTF. V is TRBV9 and J is TRBJ1-2; D might be TRBD1 (6 bases). This CDR3 comprises 12 residues. CDR1 is SGDLS, CDR2 YYNGEE, per germline. Trimming shortened V by 6 bases and J by 1 base, and 7 bases separated the two germline ends.

This clone has only one observation. The CDR3 region is CASSLSDRGGGYTF. Here the CDR3 DNA reads TGTGCCAGCAGCTTAAGTGACAGGGGAGGTGGCTACACCTTC. V and J are TRBV7-9 and TRBJ1-2; TRBD1 matches at 8 bases. V dropped 2 bases and J dropped 7; count of bases not matched to a gene: 6. This CDR3 is built from 14 residues. Germline V gives CDR1 SEHNR, CDR2 FQNEAQ (reference sequence).

The genes are TRBV7-9 and TRBJ2-2; 9 bases align to TRBD2. The germline V gene encodes CDR1 SEHNR and CDR2 FQNEAQ (reference sequence). The CDR3 is made up of 16 amino acids. J lost 5 bases, V lost 4 bases, and 8 bases had no gene match. The CDR3 here is CASSSKTSGKTGELFF. CDR3 coding DNA: TGTGCCAGCAGCTCAAAGACTAGCGGTAAAACCGGGGAGCTGTTTTTT.

The chain combines TRBV9 with TRBJ2-1; 7 bases agree with TRBD2. Germline lookup yields CDR1 SGDLS and CDR2 YYNGEE. With V trimmed by 3 bases and J by 4 bases, 31 bases remained unmatched. The CDR3 runs 23 residues. As DNA, the CDR3 is TGTGCCAGCAGCGCCTCTCGTTACACCGGGGGGACCTACCACTCAGTTTCTTACAATGAGCAGTTCTTC. This gives the protein CASSASRYTGGTYHSVSYNEQFF.

CDR3 sequence: CASQQGVGTEAFF. DNA of the CDR3: TGTGCCAGCCAACAGGGGGTTGGAACTGAAGCTTTCTTT. V usage is TRBV25-1 and J usage is TRBJ1-1; 8 positions match TRBD1. The CDR3 spans 13 residues. V lost 8 bases to trimming and J lost 5 bases; unmatched junction nucleotides: 7. Germline V gene lookup returns CDR1 MGHDK and CDR2 SYGVNS.

This rearrangement joins TRBV14 to TRBJ2-2; TRBD1 aligns across 7 bases. From germline, CDR1 is SGHDN and CDR2 FVKESK. Trimming removed 4 bases from V and 4 bases from J; junction bases left unmatched: 6. The CDR3 is made up of 15 amino acids. The CDR3 bases are TGTGCCAGCAGCCGAGGGACAGCACTCACCGGGGAGCTGTTTTTT. This codes for CASSRGTALTGELFF. Filled out from reference TRBV14 and TRBJ2-2, the complete variable domain reads EAGVTQFPSHSVIEKGQTVTLRCDPISGHDNLYWYRRVMGKEIKFLLHFVKESKQDESGMPNNRFLAERTGGTYSTLKVQPAELEDSGVYFCASSRGTALTGELFFGEGSRLTVL.

The chain is built from TRBV5-1 and TRBJ2-7; tentatively, D is TRBD1 (6 bases). Germline CDR1 is SGHRS and CDR2 is YFSETQ. There are 14 residues in the CDR3. V lost 0 bases and J lost 3, with 10 bases in between. The CDR3 spells CASSLAGGGYEQYF. The CDR3 DNA reads TGCGCCAGCAGCTTGGCTGGGGGCGGCTACGAGCAGTACTTC. The entire variable domain, with the rest obtained from reference TRBV5-1 and TRBJ2-7, is as follows: KAGVTQTPRYLIKTRGQQVTLSCSPISGHRSVSWYQQTPGQGLQFLFEYFSETQRNKGNFPGRFSGRQFSNSRSEMNVSTLELGDSALYLCASSLAGGGYEQYFGPGTRLTVT.

The V call is TRBV5-4, the J call TRBJ2-5; D perhaps matches TRBD2 (6 bases). Looked up from germline, CDR1 is SGHNT and CDR2 is YYREEE (reference sequence). The V and J ends lost 0 bases and 4 bases respectively, with 10 bases between them. The CDR3 has 14 amino acids. The CDR3 spells CASSLGGRRETQYF. As DNA, the CDR3 is TGTGCCAGCAGCTTGGGGGGGAGGCGAGAGACCCAGTACTTC.

The chain carries TRBV19 and TRBJ2-7; D may be TRBD1 (6 bases). V dropped 8 bases and J dropped 0 bases, with 11 bases sitting between them. Germline CDR1 LNHDA, CDR2 SQIVND (reference sequence). The length of the CDR3 is 13 residues. The chain's CDR3 is CASLGDNSYEQYF. As DNA, the CDR3 is TGTGCCAGTCTCGGGGACAACTCCTACGAGCAGTACTTC.

The J gene is TRBJ2-2, the V gene TRBV4-3, with TRBD2 matching over 8 bases. The V gene's germline CDR1 is LGHNA and CDR2 YSLEER. CDR3 length: 17 amino acids. V was clipped by 4 bases and J by 5 bases; unmatched bases: 12. CDR3 region: CASSPIIGTRGTGELFF. CDR3 in DNA: TGCGCCAGCAGCCCAATTATCGGGACTAGAGGTACCGGGGAGCTGTTTTTT.

The J gene is TRBJ1-3, the V gene TRBV7-2; no reliable D call. V was pared by 5 bases and J by 2 bases, with 10 bases between. CDR3 length equals 14 residues. Germline CDR1 and CDR2: SGHTA and FQGNSA. CDR3 protein: CASSPLPAGNTIYF. The CDR3 nucleotides are TGTGCCAGCAGCCCCCTCCCCGCTGGAAACACCATATATTTT.

The rearrangement joins TRBV4-3 to TRBJ2-3, with D maybe TRBD1 (5 bases). This CDR3 region has 17 residues. V was trimmed by 0 bases and J by 3 bases, leaving 16 bases between them. The germline CDR1 and CDR2 sequences are LGHNA and YSLEER. The DNA of the CDR3 is TGCGCCAGCAGCCAAGATATGGCAGGGCCCCGGACAGATACGCAGTATTTT. Translation: CASSQDMAGPRTDTQYF.

The chain couples TRBV6-1 to TRBJ2-7, with a weak D call TRBD1 (5 bases). Germline V CDR1 and CDR2: MNHNS, SASEGT. This CDR3 is 12 amino acids long. Trimming shortened V by 2 bases and J by 5 bases, and 7 bases separated the two germline ends. CDR3 DNA: TGTGCCAGCAGTGAACTAGGGGACGAGCAGTACTTC. Its translation: CASSELGDEQYF.

V and J are TRBV9 and TRBJ1-1; D might be TRBD1 (5 bases). The V and J ends lost 0 bases and 2 bases respectively, with 8 bases between them. This CDR3 spans 14 amino acids. Germline V gene data show CDR1 as SGDLS and CDR2 as YYNGEE. The CDR3 is CASSVGQLNTEAFF. The CDR3, as DNA: TGTGCCAGCAGCGTAGGACAGCTAAACACTGAAGCTTTCTTT. The full variable domain, rest sourced from reference TRBV9 and TRBJ1-1, is DSGVTQTPKHLITATGQRVTLRCSPRSGDLSVYWYQQSLDQGLQFLIQYYNGEERAKGNILERFSAQQFPDLHSELNLSSLELGDSALYFCASSVGQLNTEAFFGQGTRLTVV.

The chain has TRBV9 and TRBJ2-7; possibly TRBD2 for D (6 bases). The CDR3 is 12 amino acids. Trimming took 0 bases from V and 6 from J, leaving 7 bases between them. The germline V gene has CDR1 SGDLS and CDR2 YYNGEE. CDR3 sequence reads: CASSVVGGEQYF. The CDR3 DNA is TGTGCCAGCAGCGTAGTGGGAGGCGAGCAGTACTTC.

This rearrangement joins TRBV7-2 to TRBJ1-2, with D unresolved. V lost 1 base and J 7 bases, leaving 16 bases between the germline ends. The CDR3 sequence is 15 residues long. The germline gives CDR1 SGHTA, CDR2 FQGNSA. This CDR3 is CASSLGGQGRGGYTF. CDR3 DNA sequence: TGTGCCAGCAGCTTAGGGGGTCAAGGGAGAGGTGGCTACACCTTC.

Worth noting for this clone: A junction end diverges from the germline sequence, so it may reflect a read error. This chain links TRBV6-6 with TRBJ2-3, with 9 bases fitting TRBD2. This CDR3 comprises 13 residues. Germline CDR1 MNHNY, CDR2 SVGAGI (reference sequence). The CDR3 DNA is TGTGCCAGCAGTTACTCGTCCGGGACTAGCTGGGATTTT. Its translation is CASSYSSGTSWDF.

The chain carries TRBV25-1 and TRBJ2-5, with D possibly being TRBD1 (5 bases). The V gene's germline CDR1 is MGHDK and CDR2 SYGVNS. The V gene lost 1 base and the J gene lost 1 base, with 10 bases spanning the gap. The CDR3 consists of 15 residues. The CDR3 nucleotides read TGTGCCAGCAGTGAATCCGGTCAGGGCCAAGAGACCCAGTACTTC. This codes for CASSESGQGQETQYF.

The CDR3 loop reads CASSQAEGSTGELFF. In DNA, the CDR3 is TGCGCCAGCAGCCAAGCTGAGGGTAGCACCGGGGAGCTGTTTTTT. This chain joins TRBV4-1 and TRBJ2-2; the D gene is possibly TRBD2 (5 bases). V was cut by 1 base and J by 4 bases, with 10 bases left in between. CDR3 length equals 15 residues. Looked up from germline, CDR1 is MGHRA and CDR2 is YSYEKL.

The sample holds one count of this clone. The genes are TRBV30 and TRBJ2-1; D is perhaps TRBD2 (6 bases). V dropped 1 base and J dropped 0 bases, with 19 bases sitting between them. Germline V gene sequence: CDR1 GTSNPN, CDR2 SVGIG (reference sequence). The CDR3 has 18 residues. The CDR3 nucleotides read TGTGCCTGGAGTGGGGGGACTTATACAGCTAGCTCCTACAATGAGCAGTTCTTC. Protein: CAWSGGTYTASSYNEQFF.